The 28 T cell receptor beta chains below all came from one sample that was sequenced in a study of blood T cells in healthy people across ages. A second PCR of 7 to 11 cycles used a sample-barcoded 5' primer and a J-beta primer mix. TCRdb used MiXCR to reprocess the 5' RACE reads, holding one entry per CDR3 protein. The table lists some 670,000 distinct CDR3 sequences, about 50% of them singletons, with roughly 13% in the top ten. Sample: blood. Receptors originate from a woman of 80 years or more in good health.

This clonotype was recorded only once. The rearrangement links TRBV12-3 or TRBV12-4 to TRBJ2-3; possibly TRBD1 for D (6 bases). V was cut by 5 bases and J by 7 bases, with 10 bases left in between. This CDR3 region has 12 residues. The CDR3 region has the DNA TGTGCCAGCAGTCAGACAGGCCATACGCAGTATTTT. Translating it yields CASSQTGHTQYF.

CDR3 residues: CASRTMAETQYF. For the CDR3, the DNA is TGTGCCAGCAGGACAATGGCGGAGACCCAGTACTTC. V is TRBV2 and J is TRBJ2-7; D is unresolved. The end of the DNA fits TRBJ2-5 better, so the J call may be wrong. The CDR3 is 12 residues long. Germline CDR1 is SNHLY and CDR2 is FYNNEI.

This clonotype was seen repeatedly, ten times or more. The J gene is TRBJ1-6, the V gene TRBV6-6; unclear D gene. CDR1 and CDR2 (germline): MNHNY, SVGAGI (reference sequence). Trimming took off 2 bases at V and 1 base at J, with 6 bases between the two ends. The CDR3 has 15 residues. CDR3 sequence: CASSYPVSYNSPLHF. For the CDR3, the DNA is TGTGCCAGCAGTTACCCGGTTTCCTATAATTCACCCCTCCACTTT.

This clonotype occurred a few times. The chain links TRBV11-2 to TRBJ2-3; D remains ambiguous. The germline V and J ends were trimmed by 3 bases and 6 bases, with 10 bases remaining between them. The V gene's germline CDR1 is SGHAT and CDR2 FQNNGV. This CDR3 contains 13 residues. This CDR3 reads CASSFNNWDTQYF. CDR3 bases: TGTGCCAGCAGCTTTAATAACTGGGATACGCAGTATTTT. Full variable domain (missing parts from reference TRBV11-2 and TRBJ2-3): EAGVAQSPRYKIIEKRQSVAFWCNPISGHATLYWYQQILGQGPKLLIQFQNNGVVDDSQLPKDRFSAERLKGVDSTLKIQPAKLEDSAVYLCASSFNNWDTQYFGPGTRLTVL.

This clonotype showed up just a few times. V and J are TRBV10-3 and TRBJ1-4; D is perhaps TRBD1 (6 bases). From germline, CDR1 is ENHRY and CDR2 SYGVKD. The length of the CDR3 is 14 residues. V was clipped by 7 bases and J by 11 bases, with 20 bases between them. This chain's CDR3 is CAINDGTPREKLFF. As DNA, the CDR3 is TGTGCCATCAACGACGGGACACCTAGGGAGAAACTGTTTTTT.

This clonotype was observed at least ten times. V is TRBV20-1 and J is TRBJ2-5; no firm D call. V lost 6 bases and J lost 0, with 20 bases in between. CDR3 length: 16 amino acids. Germline V lookup: CDR1 DFQATT, CDR2 SNEGSKA (reference sequence). CDR3 in amino acids: CSARPRSARYQETQYF. The CDR3 DNA sequence: TGCAGTGCCCGTCCTCGAAGCGCCCGCTACCAAGAGACCCAGTACTTC.

A note on this clonotype: The junction shows a germline mismatch at one end, possibly a read error. The chain couples TRBV12-3 or TRBV12-4 to TRBJ2-5; 9 bases map to TRBD1. This CDR3 has 15 residues. CDR3 sequence: CASSLAGQGGDEQNF. The DNA for the CDR3 is TGTGCCAGCAGTTTAGCGGGACAGGGAGGCGACGAGCAGAACTTC.

The chain employs TRBV20-1 and TRBJ2-7, with 9 bases aligning to TRBD2. Losses at the gene ends were 3 bases for V and 2 bases for J; bases not matched to a gene: 5. The CDR3 runs to 14 residues. Germline CDR1 reads DFQATT; CDR2 reads SNEGSKA (reference sequence). CDR3 DNA sequence: TGCAGTGCTAGGAGTCTAGCGGGACCCTACGAGCAGTACTTC. This gives the protein CSARSLAGPYEQYF.

The rearrangement uses TRBV29-1 and TRBJ2-7; 9 bases are shared with TRBD1. The assigned J gene may be wrong: the sequence end matches TRBJ2-5 better. CDR3 length equals 14 residues. CDR1 and CDR2 from the germline V gene are SQVTM and ANQGSEA. The CDR3 loop reads CSVLPLTGGETQYF. CDR3 DNA sequence: TGCAGCGTCCTTCCTTTGACAGGGGGAGAGACCCAGTACTTC.

J is TRBJ2-3 and V is TRBV27, with 12 positions matching TRBD2. This CDR3 is built from 14 residues. Germline V CDR1 and CDR2: MNHEY, SMNVEV (reference sequence). J was trimmed by 5 bases and V by 7 bases; bases with no gene match: 4. CDR3 nucleotide sequence: TGTGCCAGCAATCTAGCGGGAGGGATAGATACGCAGTATTTT. This gives the protein CASNLAGGIDTQYF.

This clonotype has just a few counts. This chain links TRBV27 with TRBJ1-5, with D possibly TRBD1 on 5 matching bases. CDR1 is MNHEY and CDR2 is SMNVEV in the germline V gene (reference sequence). Between the trimmed V and J ends, which lost 5 bases and 5 bases, there was a span of 10 bases. This CDR3 spans 13 amino acids. The CDR3 sequence is CASSGAGYQPQHF. CDR3 in DNA: TGTGCCAGCAGTGGGGCGGGGTATCAGCCCCAGCATTTT.

This clonotype was counted between two and nine times. The chain couples TRBV5-1 to TRBJ1-1; the D is unclear. The CDR3 totals 14 residues. The germline CDR1 and CDR2 sequences are SGHRS and YFSETQ. Trimming stripped 3 bases from V and 0 bases from J, with 9 bases between. Written as DNA, the CDR3 is TGCGCCAGCAGCTGGGCGGGGATGAACACTGAAGCTTTCTTT. Its translation is CASSWAGMNTEAFF. The whole variable domain, filled in from reference TRBV5-1 and TRBJ1-1, reads KAGVTQTPRYLIKTRGQQVTLSCSPISGHRSVSWYQQTPGQGLQFLFEYFSETQRNKGNFPGRFSGRQFSNSRSEMNVSTLELGDSALYLCASSWAGMNTEAFFGQGTRLTVV.

The chain carries TRBV3-1 and TRBJ2-5; 7 nucleotides line up with TRBD2. The V and J ends lost 2 bases and 2 bases, in that order; junction bases with no gene match: 5. Per germline, CDR1 LGHDT and CDR2 YNNKEL (reference sequence). The CDR3 extends over 15 amino acids. The chain's CDR3 is CASSQWPSGQETQYF. Here the CDR3 DNA reads TGTGCCAGCAGCCAATGGCCTAGCGGACAAGAGACCCAGTACTTC.

This chain connects TRBV11-2 to TRBJ2-1, with 8 bases aligning to TRBD2. The CDR3 loop spans 17 amino acids. Germline-derived CDR1 and CDR2 are SGHAT and FQNNGV. V lost 6 bases, J lost 0 bases, and 10 bases stayed unmatched. Here the CDR3 DNA reads TGTGCCAGCAGGCGGCCGGGAGGGTCCAGCTCCTACAATGAGCAGTTCTTC. Its translation: CASRRPGGSSSYNEQFF.

This sequence joins TRBV6-2 or TRBV6-3 and TRBJ2-7; D perhaps matches TRBD1 (6 bases). Deletions cut 0 bases from V and 7 bases from J, with 13 bases between. Germline lookup yields CDR1 MNHEY and CDR2 SVGEGT. The CDR3 runs 14 residues. The CDR3, as DNA: TGTGCCAGCAGTTACTCAAGGGGGAAAGGGGAGCAGTACTTC. Amino acids: CASSYSRGKGEQYF.

This clonotype came up many times. V gene TRBV3-1 combines with J gene TRBJ1-2; 7 bases map to TRBD1. This CDR3 comprises 13 residues. Germline assignment: CDR1 LGHDT and CDR2 YNNKEL (reference sequence). V trimming: 7 bases; J trimming: 4 bases; junction bases outside the gene matches: 6. DNA for the CDR3: TGTGCCAGCACCTCCGGGACAGCCTATGGCTACACCTTC. Its translation: CASTSGTAYGYTF. Full variable domain (missing parts from reference TRBV3-1 and TRBJ1-2): DTAVSQTPKYLVTQMGNDKSIKCEQNLGHDTMYWYKQDSKKFLKIMFSYNNKELIINETVPNRFSPKSPDKAHLNLHINSLELGDSAVYFCASTSGTAYGYTFGSGTRLTVV.

This clonotype appeared a few times. The chain combines TRBV25-1 with TRBJ2-5; 8 positions agree with TRBD1. The trim removed 1 base at V and 1 base at J, leaving 5 bases unmatched. CDR3 length: 16 residues. Germline V gene lookup returns CDR1 MGHDK and CDR2 SYGVNS. CDR3 coding DNA: TGTGCCAGCAGTGAATCGATACAGGGGGGCCAAGAGACCCAGTACTTC. Translation: CASSESIQGGQETQYF. The full variable domain, with the rest looked up from reference TRBV25-1 and TRBJ2-5, is EADIYQTPRYLVIGTGKKITLECSQTMGHDKMYWYQQDPGMELHLIHYSYGVNSTEKGDLSSESTVSRIRTEHFPLTLESARPSHTSQYLCASSESIQGGQETQYFGPGTRLLVL.

This clonotype was observed at least ten times. The chain joins TRBV12-3 or TRBV12-4 to TRBJ1-2, with 8 bases matching TRBD1. The CDR3 is 13 amino acids. Trimming took 6 bases from V and 8 from J; bases not matched to a gene: 8. CDR3: CASRPVRTGGYTF. DNA for the CDR3: TGTGCCAGCAGACCCGTCCGGACAGGGGGCTACACCTTC.

The V call is TRBV28, the J call TRBJ2-1; D not certain. Trimming cost V 1 base and J 5 bases, with 15 bases left between them. The CDR3 is made up of 16 amino acids. Germline CDR1 MDHEN, CDR2 SYDVKM. CDR3 sequence reads: CASSLYGVSLNNEQFF. In nucleotides, the CDR3 is TGTGCCAGCAGTTTATATGGCGTTTCCCTCAACAATGAGCAGTTCTTC.

The rearrangement uses TRBV20-1 and TRBJ2-5, with 11 bases that match TRBD1. Germline V gene lookup returns CDR1 DFQATT and CDR2 SNEGSKA (reference sequence). The ends lost 3 bases at V and 11 bases at J; junction bases unmatched: 14. This CDR3 is 15 amino acids long. CDR3 sequence reads: CSARDRDRGLREQYF. CDR3 DNA sequence: TGCAGTGCTAGGGACCGGGACAGGGGGTTGAGGGAGCAGTACTTC.

This clonotype was observed at least ten times. V and J are TRBV25-1 and TRBJ2-2, with 7 bases aligning to TRBD1. Trimming cost V 3 bases and J 4 bases; bases outside gene matches: 8. This CDR3 has 16 amino acids. Germline values: CDR1 MGHDK, CDR2 SYGVNS. DNA of the CDR3: TGTGCCAGCAGTGATAACAGGGGCGGTAGCACCGGGGAGCTGTTTTTT. Protein product: CASSDNRGGSTGELFF.

This clonotype was seen at least ten times. This sequence joins TRBV20-1 and TRBJ2-1; TRBD2 agrees at 11 bases. Germline V gives CDR1 DFQATT, CDR2 SNEGSKA (reference sequence). The CDR3 is 15 amino acids. The J segment lost 5 bases and the V segment lost 5 bases, leaving 8 bases of the junction unmatched. CDR3 loop: CSAPTGTSGHNEQFF. The CDR3 nucleotides are TGCAGTGCTCCTACCGGGACTAGCGGCCACAATGAGCAGTTCTTC.

As concerns this clonotype: This clone may be a read error of a much larger clone one base away. V is TRBV5-5 and J is TRBJ2-4; D not certain. The germline gives CDR1 SGHKS, CDR2 YYEKEE (reference sequence). This CDR3 comprises 16 residues. The CDR3 sequence: CAGSFGHALAKNIQYF. CDR3 coding DNA: TGTGCCGGCAGCTTCGGCCACGCTCTAGCCAAAAACATTCAGTACTTC.

This chain connects TRBV6-5 to TRBJ2-2, with D perhaps matching TRBD2 (7 bases). Per germline, CDR1 MNHEY and CDR2 SVGAGI. The CDR3 is made up of 15 amino acids. Trimming pared 7 bases from V and 5 bases from J, leaving 17 bases between. The CDR3 DNA reads TGTGCCAGCAAGGGGGGGGCAGGGAGGACCGGGGAGCTGTTTTTT. It translates to CASKGGAGRTGELFF.

The chain carries TRBV7-2 and TRBJ2-1, with D perhaps TRBD2 (5 bases). The J call may be incorrect, as the DNA end agrees better with TRBJ2-7. CDR3 size: 13 residues. The germline V gene encodes CDR1 SGHTA and CDR2 FQGNSA. This CDR3 is CASSPRLGGEQYF. DNA for the CDR3: TGTGCCAGCAGCCCTAGATTGGGCGGGGAGCAGTACTTC.

The chain uses TRBV12-3 or TRBV12-4 and TRBJ2-2, with 8 bases lining up with TRBD1. V lost 5 bases and J lost 3; bases outside the gene matches: 14. The CDR3 has 18 amino acids. This CDR3 reads CASSLKAGGGLYTGELFF. CDR3 sequence (DNA): TGTGCCAGCAGTCTCAAGGCAGGGGGCGGTTTATACACCGGGGAGCTGTTTTTT.

In this sample, this clonotype turned up a few times. The chain carries TRBV7-2 and TRBJ1-4; 9 bases fit TRBD1. V was clipped by 4 bases and J by 8 bases; unmatched bases: 5. The CDR3 consists of 14 residues. Germline CDR1 is SGHTA and CDR2 is FQGNSA. DNA of the CDR3: TGTGCCAGCAGCTCCGGACAGGGGCGGGAAAAACTGTTTTTT. It yields the protein CASSSGQGREKLFF.

This clonotype was seen ten or more times. The chain is built from TRBV10-3 and TRBJ2-6, with D unclear. Germline V CDR1 and CDR2: ENHRY, SYGVKD. CDR3 length: 16 amino acids. Deletions cut 4 bases from V and 0 bases from J, with 10 bases between. The CDR3 DNA follows: TGTGCCATCAGTGGGTTGGTCGACTCTGGGGCCAACGTCCTGACTTTC. It encodes CAISGLVDSGANVLTF.